The 7 T cell receptor beta chains listed next were all sequenced from one sample in a study of CD8+ T cells in alopecia areata. Reverse transcribed after extraction, RNA yielded cDNA as the sequencing template. Profiled with immunoSEQ multiplex PCR; TCRdb holds only in-frame clones, not every one. This table holds some 170,000 clones, about 54% found once. The treatment denotes: oral pan-JAK inhibitor, 5-10 mg twice daily. Sequencing was performed on CD4+ T cells sorted from blood, taken around week 55, from a patient treated with tofacitinib. The receptors derive from a human donor with alopecia areata.

This clone was found once. V and J are TRBV30 and TRBJ2-3; D remains unclear. The germline gives CDR1 GTSNPN, CDR2 SVGIG (reference sequence). The CDR3 extends over 13 amino acids. V was cut by 0 bases and J by 7 bases, with 11 bases left in between. The CDR3 loop reads CAWSVIEGNTQYF. The CDR3, as DNA: TGTGCCTGGAGTGTAATTGAAGGAAATACGCAGTATTTT. The whole variable domain, filled in from reference TRBV30 and TRBJ2-3, reads SQTIHQWPATLVQPVGSPLSLECTVEGTSNPNLYWYRQAAGRGLQLLFYSVGIGQISSEVPQNLSASRPQDRQFILSSKKLLLSDSGFYLCAWSVIEGNTQYFGPGTRLTVL.

This clone has more than one count but fewer than ten. The V call is TRBV29-1, the J call TRBJ2-5; 8 bases agree with TRBD1. Germline lookup yields CDR1 SQVTM and CDR2 ANQGSEA. V dropped 7 bases and J dropped 1; count of bases not matched to a gene: 2. The CDR3 runs to 12 residues. For the CDR3, the DNA is TGCAGCGCCGGACAGGGCCAAGAGACCCAGTACTTC. Translation: CSAGQGQETQYF.

The chain links TRBV29-1 to TRBJ1-1, with 7 bases lining up with TRBD1. This CDR3 comprises 13 residues. The germline V gene has CDR1 SQVTM and CDR2 ANQGSEA. Trimming cost V 7 bases and J 4 bases; bases outside gene matches: 9. The CDR3 bases are TGCAGCGCTTTCATGACAGGGTTCACTGAAGCTTTCTTT. This encodes CSAFMTGFTEAFF. Together with reference TRBV29-1 and TRBJ1-1, the CDR3 gives the full variable domain: SAVISQKPSRDICQRGTSLTIQCQVDSQVTMMFWYRQQPGQSLTLIATANQGSEATYESGFVIDKFPISRPNLTFSTLTVSNMSPEDSSIYLCSAFMTGFTEAFFGQGTRLTVV.

The V call is TRBV2, the J call TRBJ1-1; D not certain. Per the germline V gene, CDR1 is SNHLY and CDR2 is FYNNEI. The CDR3 totals 16 residues. V lost 6 bases and J 1 base, leaving 18 bases between the germline ends. CDR3 DNA: TGTGCCAGCAGCTTTGGGAGGTGGGGAAGGAACACTGAAGCTTTCTTT. Translating gives CASSFGRWGRNTEAFF.

The chain has TRBV2 and TRBJ2-3; a weak D match, TRBD2 (5 bases). Trimming removed 6 bases at V and 5 bases at J, with 9 bases between. The germline CDR1 and CDR2 sequences are SNHLY and FYNNEI. The CDR3 runs to 12 residues. The DNA for the CDR3 is TGTGCCAGCAGGGACGGGGAAGATACGCAGTATTTT. This gives the protein CASRDGEDTQYF.

The chain uses TRBV30 and TRBJ1-6; no reliable D call. This CDR3 contains 14 residues. V dropped 8 bases and J dropped 4 bases, with 15 bases sitting between them. Germline values: CDR1 GTSNPN, CDR2 SVGIG (reference sequence). CDR3 protein: CASHTASYNSPLHF. The CDR3 DNA is TGTGCCAGTCATACGGCTAGTTATAATTCACCCCTCCACTTT.

Points on this clone: A junction end diverges from the germline sequence, so it may reflect a read error. This chain links TRBV29-1 with TRBJ2-7, with 10 nucleotides matching TRBD2. Germline loops: CDR1 SQVTM, CDR2 ANQGSEA. CDR3 length: 13 amino acids. In DNA, the CDR3 is TGCAGCGTAGAAGCGGGGGGGTTATCTCAGCAGTACTTC. Its translation is CSVEAGGLSQQYF.